The 12 T cell receptor beta chains presented below share a single source sample, sequenced in a study of blood T cell repertoires in COVID-19. The method was immunoSEQ multiplex PCR; TCRdb's version includes in-frame clones alone and lacks a portion of them. The sample gives 150,000 to 200,000 clones, 79% of which show up once; 15% to 20% is in the top ten. The sequencing input was peripheral blood. The origin of the receptors is a man aged 55 to 70 with active or convalescent COVID-19.

The J gene is TRBJ1-2, the V gene TRBV29-1; maybe TRBD1 (5 bases). Germline-derived CDR1 and CDR2 are SQVTM and ANQGSEA. The V end was cut by 8 bases, the J end by 2 bases, with 15 bases between. The CDR3 contains 13 residues. This chain's CDR3 is CSTIQESNYGYTF. As DNA, the CDR3 is TGCAGCACAATACAGGAGTCGAACTATGGCTACACCTTC.

The chain employs TRBV28 and TRBJ2-5; 8 bases map to TRBD1. There are 16 residues in the CDR3. CDR1 MDHEN and CDR2 SYDVKM come from the germline V gene. The junction had 12 bases not matched to a gene; V was cut back by 5 bases and J by 4 bases. CDR3 DNA sequence: TGTGCCAGCAGTCCGATCGGACAGGGCTGGGGAGAGACCCAGTACTTC. Protein: CASSPIGQGWGETQYF.

This clone was observed a single time. The rearrangement joins TRBV6-6 to TRBJ1-5, with D perhaps TRBD1 (5 bases). Germline-derived CDR1 and CDR2 are MNHNY and SVGAGI (reference sequence). Trimming stripped 5 bases from V and 6 bases from J, with 14 bases between. The CDR3 is made up of 14 amino acids. The CDR3 loop is CASSKAGSGQPQHF. CDR3 nucleotides: TGTGCCAGCAGTAAAGCAGGGTCGGGTCAGCCCCAGCATTTT.

The CDR3 nucleotides are TGTGCCAGCGGTCGAGGGTATGAAGAAGCTTTCTTT. Protein sequence: CASGRGYEEAFF. The chain has TRBV28 and TRBJ1-1; no definite D call. CDR1 and CDR2 from the germline V gene are MDHEN and SYDVKM. There are 12 residues in the CDR3. Trimming stripped 8 bases from V and 8 bases from J, with 15 bases between. Complete variable domain (other parts from reference TRBV28 and TRBJ1-1): DVKVTQSSRYLVKRTGEKVFLECVQDMDHENMFWYRQDPGLGLRLIYFSYDVKMKEKGDIPEGYSVSREKKERFSLILESASTNQTSMYLCASGRGYEEAFFGQGTRLTVV.

This rearrangement joins TRBV5-1 to TRBJ2-5; D possibly corresponds to TRBD2 (7 bases). Germline V lookup: CDR1 SGHRS, CDR2 YFSETQ. The CDR3 spans 16 residues. V lost 0 bases and J lost 1, with 13 bases in between. DNA of the CDR3: TGCGCCAGCAGCTTGGAAGGGCGGGGGCTCCAAGAGACCCAGTACTTC. Its translation: CASSLEGRGLQETQYF.

This chain links TRBV2 with TRBJ2-1, with D tentatively TRBD2 (6 bases). The V and J ends lost 6 bases and 6 bases respectively, with 9 bases between them. Per germline, CDR1 SNHLY and CDR2 FYNNEI. There are 12 residues in the CDR3. The CDR3 is CASSRDFNEQFF. Written as DNA, the CDR3 is TGTGCCAGCAGCCGGGACTTCAATGAGCAGTTCTTC.

This chain joins TRBV5-6 and TRBJ2-3, with unresolved D. Germline CDR1 SGHDT, CDR2 YYEEEE. This CDR3 has 13 amino acids. Trimming removed 6 bases at V and 6 bases at J, with 14 bases between. Here the CDR3 reads CASTRLSWDTQYF. DNA for the CDR3: TGTGCCAGCACCCGTCTATCCTGGGATACGCAGTATTTT.

This chain links TRBV28 with TRBJ1-5; D unresolved. Germline lookup yields CDR1 MDHEN and CDR2 SYDVKM. Trimming removed 4 bases from V and 3 bases from J, with 19 bases in between. The CDR3 consists of 17 residues. CDR3 in amino acids: CASSYLAARDDNQPQHF. The CDR3 region has the DNA TGTGCCAGCAGTTATTTAGCGGCTCGAGATGACAATCAGCCCCAGCATTTT.

V usage is TRBV27 and J usage is TRBJ1-4; 8 positions match TRBD1. The CDR3 contains 17 residues. With V trimmed by 3 bases and J by 3 bases, 9 bases remained unmatched. Germline loops: CDR1 MNHEY, CDR2 SMNVEV (reference sequence). CDR3 in DNA: TGTGCCAGCAGTTTCGTGCAGGGGGCGCGGTCTAATGAAAAACTGTTTTTT. Its protein is CASSFVQGARSNEKLFF.

This chain uses TRBV9 with TRBJ1-3; D remains ambiguous. CDR3 size: 14 residues. Germline assignment: CDR1 SGDLS and CDR2 YYNGEE. Trimming shortened V by 6 bases and J by 1 base, and 11 bases separated the two germline ends. The CDR3 region is CASTQNPSGNTIYF. The CDR3 region has the DNA TGTGCCAGCACGCAGAACCCATCTGGAAACACCATATATTTT. Filled out from reference TRBV9 and TRBJ1-3, the complete variable domain reads DSGVTQTPKHLITATGQRVTLRCSPRSGDLSVYWYQQSLDQGLQFLIQYYNGEERAKGNILERFSAQQFPDLHSELNLSSLELGDSALYFCASTQNPSGNTIYFGEGSWLTVV.

The V and J genes are TRBV12-3 or TRBV12-4 and TRBJ2-5, with 9 nucleotides matching TRBD1. CDR3 length: 12 amino acids. V dropped 5 bases and J dropped 13; count of bases not matched to a gene: 8. For the CDR3, the DNA is TGTGCCAGCAGTGGGGGACAGGGAATGCTGTACTTC. As protein: CASSGGQGMLYF.

The V call is TRBV10-3, the J call TRBJ1-3; D gene ambiguous. Trimming cost V 4 bases and J 0 bases, with 4 bases left between them. CDR3 length equals 13 residues. Germline V gene data show CDR1 as ENHRY and CDR2 as SYGVKD. The CDR3 DNA is TGTGCCATCAGTGGGCCCTCTGGAAACACCATATATTTT. Its protein product is CAISGPSGNTIYF.